This passage covers 28 T cell receptor beta chains from one sample sequenced in a study of cytomegalovirus exposure and HLA in healthy donors. The PCR made use of 60 Vbeta and 13 Jbeta primers. TCRdb keeps only in-frame clones here, not all; method: immunoSEQ multiplex PCR. The table includes 150,000 or so clones, approximately 73% detected once. Sequenced input: PBMCs. Receptors were obtained from a man between 25 and 39 years old in good health and CMV-seropositive.

This clone was picked up one time. The V gene is TRBV28, the J gene TRBJ1-2; TRBD1 aligns across 8 bases. The junction had 11 bases not matched to a gene; V was cut back by 2 bases and J by 6 bases. CDR3 length equals 16 residues. Germline loops: CDR1 MDHEN, CDR2 SYDVKM. In DNA form, the CDR3 reads TGTGCCAGCAGTTTAACAGGGGGACACCTATTCGATGGCTACACCTTC. It encodes CASSLTGGHLFDGYTF.

The chain uses TRBV30 and TRBJ1-5; 7 bases line up with TRBD1. The V gene end was trimmed by 4 bases and the J gene end by 0 bases; junction bases not matched to a gene: 6. Germline V gene lookup returns CDR1 GTSNPN and CDR2 SVGIG (reference sequence). CDR3 size: 15 residues. CDR3 residues: CAWTLGDSSNQPQHF. The CDR3 region has the DNA TGTGCCTGGACCCTTGGGGACAGTAGCAATCAGCCCCAGCATTTT.

The genes are TRBV7-2 and TRBJ2-7; TRBD2 matches at 8 bases. Germline V CDR1 and CDR2: SGHTA, FQGNSA. Germline trimming cut 0 bases from V and 2 bases from J; bases unmatched to any gene: 0. The CDR3 covers 14 residues. The CDR3 DNA reads as TGTGCCAGCAGCTTAGCACTAGCGGCCTACGAGCAGTACTTC. Protein: CASSLALAAYEQYF.

V gene TRBV14 combines with J gene TRBJ2-3; 8 bases align to TRBD1. The CDR3 length is 14 residues. CDR1 is SGHDN and CDR2 is FVKESK in the germline V gene. With 5 bases clipped from V and 4 bases from J, the junction kept 5 bases outside the gene matches. CDR3 DNA sequence: TGTGCCAGCAGCTCAGGGGGCCTTGCAGATACGCAGTATTTT. Encoded protein: CASSSGGLADTQYF.

The chain combines TRBV5-6 with TRBJ2-2; 8 bases match TRBD1. Losses at the gene ends were 3 bases for V and 5 bases for J; bases not matched to a gene: 3. CDR1 and CDR2 (germline): SGHDT, YYEEEE. This CDR3 is 14 amino acids long. CDR3 sequence: CASSWDRSTGELFF. DNA for the CDR3: TGTGCCAGCAGCTGGGACAGGAGTACCGGGGAGCTGTTTTTT.

The chain links TRBV27 to TRBJ2-1; TRBD1 aligns across 9 bases. This CDR3 comprises 15 residues. The trim removed 5 bases at V and 3 bases at J, leaving 5 bases unmatched. Germline V gene sequence: CDR1 MNHEY, CDR2 SMNVEV (reference sequence). The CDR3 DNA is TGTGCCAGCAGTATAGACAGGGGGGGCTACAATGAGCAGTTCTTC. As protein: CASSIDRGGYNEQFF.

This clone was counted only a few times. V gene TRBV21-1 combines with J gene TRBJ2-2; the DNA was not used to check the table's D call, TRBD2. TRBV21-1 is assigned pseudogene status. CDR3 length: 15 amino acids. The CDR3 DNA follows: TGTGCCATCAACCTTAGCGGGAGCCTAACCGGGGAGCTGTTTTTT. Amino acid sequence: CAINLSGSLTGELFF.

This chain links TRBV9 with TRBJ1-1; D not certain. V shed 1 base and J shed 1 base, with 8 bases lying between them. Germline CDR1 reads SGDLS; CDR2 reads YYNGEE. The CDR3 consists of 14 residues. CDR3 sequence: CASSVWRENTEAFF. The CDR3 DNA sequence: TGTGCCAGCAGCGTATGGAGAGAGAACACTGAAGCTTTCTTT.

The chain combines TRBV4-3 with TRBJ1-4; 9 nucleotides align to TRBD1. There are 16 residues in the CDR3. The germline V gene encodes CDR1 LGHNA and CDR2 YSLEER. Losses at the gene ends were 1 base for V and 6 bases for J; bases not matched to a gene: 6. The CDR3 DNA sequence: TGCGCCAGCAGCCAAGGGGACAGGGTGGAGGATGAAAAACTGTTTTTT. Translated, it gives CASSQGDRVEDEKLFF.

V gene TRBV28 combines with J gene TRBJ1-5; perhaps TRBD1 as D (6 bases). Between the trimmed V and J ends, which lost 8 bases and 3 bases, there was a span of 17 bases. This CDR3 comprises 15 residues. CDR1 MDHEN and CDR2 SYDVKM come from the germline V gene. CDR3 protein: CASLSGGADNQPQHF. The CDR3, as DNA: TGTGCCAGCCTGTCGGGGGGCGCCGACAATCAGCCCCAGCATTTT. Full variable domain (outside the CDR3, taken from reference TRBV28 and TRBJ1-5): DVKVTQSSRYLVKRTGEKVFLECVQDMDHENMFWYRQDPGLGLRLIYFSYDVKMKEKGDIPEGYSVSREKKERFSLILESASTNQTSMYLCASLSGGADNQPQHFGDGTRLSIL.

The genes are TRBV11-2 and TRBJ1-1; TRBD1 is a possible D gene (6 bases). The ends were cut back, 4 bases at V and 6 bases at J, with 9 bases in the middle. CDR1 SGHAT and CDR2 FQNNGV come from the germline V gene. The CDR3 runs 12 residues. The chain's CDR3 is CASSSYRAEAFF. The CDR3 DNA is TGTGCCAGCAGCTCCTACAGGGCTGAAGCTTTCTTT.

The chain uses TRBV9 and TRBJ2-1; 10 positions agree with TRBD2. CDR1 is SGDLS, CDR2 YYNGEE, per germline. V lost 1 base, J lost 7 bases, and 5 bases stayed unmatched. This CDR3 region has 15 residues. CDR3 nucleotides: TGTGCCAGCAGCGTAATGCTAGCGGGAGTTAATGAGCAGTTCTTC. Protein sequence: CASSVMLAGVNEQFF.

This chain uses TRBV29-1 with TRBJ2-1; no firm D call. Germline CDR1 and CDR2: SQVTM and ANQGSEA. The CDR3 sequence is 10 residues long. V lost 7 bases and J 8 bases, leaving 9 bases between the germline ends. The CDR3 sequence: CSATDDEQFF. The CDR3, as DNA: TGCAGCGCCACAGACGATGAGCAGTTCTTC.

The rearrangement links TRBV10-3 to TRBJ1-4; 10 nucleotides agree with TRBD1. V lost 6 bases, J lost 8 bases, and 6 bases stayed unmatched. The CDR3 contains 14 residues. CDR1 and CDR2 (germline): ENHRY, SYGVKD. The CDR3 reads CAISAGTGEEKLFF. DNA of the CDR3: TGTGCCATCAGCGCCGGGACAGGGGAGGAAAAACTGTTTTTT.

This clone was found a few times. The gene calls are TRBV6-1 and TRBJ1-5, with D maybe TRBD1 (5 bases). This CDR3 contains 16 residues. Germline V gene data show CDR1 as MNHNS and CDR2 as SASEGT. The V gene lost 3 bases and the J gene lost 0 bases, with 12 bases spanning the gap. This CDR3 is CASSEVSGYSNQPQHF. CDR3 bases: TGTGCCAGCAGTGAGGTTTCAGGGTATAGCAATCAGCCCCAGCATTTT.

This clone was observed a few times. The J gene is TRBJ2-5, the V gene TRBV7-3; TRBD1 matches 8 bases. The CDR3 is made up of 14 amino acids. V shed 4 bases and J 2 bases; nucleotides not matched to a gene: 3. Germline CDR1 and CDR2: SGHTA and FQGTGA. CDR3 DNA sequence: TGTGCCAGCAGCTCCCAGGGGGCGCAAGAGACCCAGTACTTC. This translates into CASSSQGAQETQYF.

The rearrangement links TRBV6-1 to TRBJ2-1; tentatively, D is TRBD2 (6 bases). The V gene's germline CDR1 is MNHNS and CDR2 SASEGT. With 5 bases removed from V and 9 bases from J, the gap between germline ends came to 11 bases. The CDR3 is made up of 12 amino acids. The CDR3 is CASSRGGAEQFF. In DNA form, the CDR3 reads TGTGCCAGCAGTCGAGGCGGGGCTGAGCAGTTCTTC.

J is TRBJ1-1 and V is TRBV6-6; the D is unclear. The CDR3 spans 15 residues. CDR1 is MNHNY, CDR2 SVGAGI, per germline (reference sequence). V lost 4 bases to trimming and J lost 0 bases, with 12 bases between them. The CDR3 sequence: CASSFTPHLNTEAFF. CDR3 sequence (DNA): TGTGCCAGCAGTTTCACACCTCATTTGAACACTGAAGCTTTCTTT.

The rearrangement joins TRBV5-1 to TRBJ1-3, with 7 bases fitting TRBD1. CDR1 is SGHRS and CDR2 is YFSETQ in the germline V gene. This CDR3 region has 16 residues. V gave up 5 bases and J gave up 0 bases; unmatched junction bases: 8. The CDR3 protein is CASSPGQPGSGNTIYF. CDR3 sequence (DNA): TGCGCCAGCAGTCCGGGACAGCCAGGCTCTGGAAACACCATATATTTT.

The V and J genes are TRBV10-2 and TRBJ1-3; no definite D call. V was cut by 0 bases and J by 5 bases, with 8 bases left in between. CDR1 WSHSY and CDR2 SAAADI come from the germline V gene. This CDR3 spans 14 amino acids. DNA for the CDR3: TGCGCCAGCAGTGAGTCGAACAGCAGAAACACCATATATTTT. Amino acids: CASSESNSRNTIYF.

The V call is TRBV7-7, the J call TRBJ2-2, with a possible D match to TRBD2 (6 bases). This CDR3 has 16 residues. Germline-derived CDR1 and CDR2 are SSHAT and FNYEAQ (reference sequence). V lost 5 bases to trimming and J lost 5 bases, with 18 bases between them. The CDR3 is CASSREPGAGTGELFF. CDR3 in DNA: TGTGCCAGCAGCCGAGAACCCGGGGCGGGGACCGGGGAGCTGTTTTTT.

This clone was recorded only once. The chain carries TRBV9 and TRBJ1-2; no reliable D call. Trimming cost V 0 bases and J 4 bases, with 7 bases left between them. From germline, CDR1 is SGDLS and CDR2 YYNGEE. This CDR3 region has 13 residues. Here the CDR3 reads CASSVGSVYGYTF. DNA for the CDR3: TGTGCCAGCAGCGTAGGTTCAGTCTATGGCTACACCTTC.

The chain uses TRBV5-1 and TRBJ2-5; D is unclear. This CDR3 region has 13 residues. V was clipped by 3 bases and J by 7 bases, with 13 bases between them. Germline CDR1 SGHRS, CDR2 YFSETQ. The CDR3 region is CASSSPGLSTQYF. For the CDR3, the DNA is TGCGCCAGCAGCTCCCCAGGCCTATCGACCCAGTACTTC.

The J gene is TRBJ1-4, the V gene TRBV23-1; D ambiguous. TRBV23-1 counts as an open reading frame of uncertain function. V lost 3 bases to trimming and J lost 3 bases, with 8 bases between them. The CDR3 has 14 residues. CDR3 coding DNA: TGCGCCAGCAGTCACAGGCGTGCTAATGAAAAACTGTTTTTT. It yields the protein CASSHRRANEKLFF.

CDR3 sequence: CASSLWGATEAFF. The CDR3 bases are TGTGCCAGCAGTTTATGGGGGGCGACTGAAGCTTTCTTT. This chain uses TRBV28 with TRBJ1-1; D possibly corresponds to TRBD1 (6 bases). There are 13 residues in the CDR3. Germline CDR1 and CDR2: MDHEN and SYDVKM. With 0 bases removed from V and 5 bases from J, the gap between germline ends came to 7 bases.

The DNA for the CDR3 is TGTGCCAGCTGCGGGACTAGCGGGAGCTACGAGCAGTACTTC. Translating it yields CASCGTSGSYEQYF. The genes are TRBV27 and TRBJ2-5; the match to TRBD2 covers 14 bases. The DNA matches TRBJ2-7 better at its end, which makes the J call doubtful. CDR1 is MNHEY and CDR2 is SMNVEV in the germline V gene (reference sequence). This CDR3 is built from 14 residues.

The chain uses TRBV19 and TRBJ1-2; 7 bases line up with TRBD1. This CDR3 region has 14 residues. Per germline, CDR1 LNHDA and CDR2 SQIVND (reference sequence). The ends lost 3 bases at V and 9 bases at J; junction bases unmatched: 10. CDR3: CASSMRTGDFRYTF. In nucleotides, the CDR3 is TGTGCCAGTAGTATGAGGACAGGTGATTTTCGCTACACCTTC.

The rearrangement uses TRBV19 and TRBJ2-5; the match to TRBD2 covers 12 bases. The germline CDR1 and CDR2 sequences are LNHDA and SQIVND (reference sequence). J gave up 4 bases and V 7 bases, and 13 bases lay outside the gene matches. CDR3 length equals 17 residues. The chain's CDR3 is CASTHGASGRAGETQYF. CDR3 in DNA: TGTGCCAGTACCCACGGGGCTAGCGGGAGGGCAGGAGAGACCCAGTACTTC.